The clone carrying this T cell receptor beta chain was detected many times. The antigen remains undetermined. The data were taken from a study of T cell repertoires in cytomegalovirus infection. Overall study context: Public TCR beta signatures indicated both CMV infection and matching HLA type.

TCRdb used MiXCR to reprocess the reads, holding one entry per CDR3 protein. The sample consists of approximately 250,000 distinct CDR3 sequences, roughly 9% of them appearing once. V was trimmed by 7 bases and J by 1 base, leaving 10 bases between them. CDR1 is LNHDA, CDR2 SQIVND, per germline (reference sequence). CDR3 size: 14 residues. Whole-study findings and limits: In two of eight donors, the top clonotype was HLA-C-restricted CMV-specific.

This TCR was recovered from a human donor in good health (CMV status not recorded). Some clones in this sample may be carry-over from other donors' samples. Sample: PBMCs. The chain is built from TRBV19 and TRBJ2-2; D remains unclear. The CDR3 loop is CASKSPENTGELFF. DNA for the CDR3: TGTGCCAGTAAATCGCCTGAGAACACCGGGGAGCTGTTTTTT.